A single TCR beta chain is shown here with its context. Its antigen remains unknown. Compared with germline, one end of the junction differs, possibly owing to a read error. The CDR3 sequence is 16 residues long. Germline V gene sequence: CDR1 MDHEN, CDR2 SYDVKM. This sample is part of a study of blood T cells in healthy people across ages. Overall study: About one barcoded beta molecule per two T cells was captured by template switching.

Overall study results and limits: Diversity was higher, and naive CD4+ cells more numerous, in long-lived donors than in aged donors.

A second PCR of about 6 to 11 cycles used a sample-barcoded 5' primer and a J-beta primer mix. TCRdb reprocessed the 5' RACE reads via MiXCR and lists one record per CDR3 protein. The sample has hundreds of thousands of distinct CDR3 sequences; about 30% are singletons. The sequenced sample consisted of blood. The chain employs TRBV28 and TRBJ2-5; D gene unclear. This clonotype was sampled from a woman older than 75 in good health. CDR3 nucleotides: TGTGTCAGCAGTTATTCTGTCTCCAGAGTCCAAGAGACCCAGTACTTC. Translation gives CVSSYSVSRVQETQYF.